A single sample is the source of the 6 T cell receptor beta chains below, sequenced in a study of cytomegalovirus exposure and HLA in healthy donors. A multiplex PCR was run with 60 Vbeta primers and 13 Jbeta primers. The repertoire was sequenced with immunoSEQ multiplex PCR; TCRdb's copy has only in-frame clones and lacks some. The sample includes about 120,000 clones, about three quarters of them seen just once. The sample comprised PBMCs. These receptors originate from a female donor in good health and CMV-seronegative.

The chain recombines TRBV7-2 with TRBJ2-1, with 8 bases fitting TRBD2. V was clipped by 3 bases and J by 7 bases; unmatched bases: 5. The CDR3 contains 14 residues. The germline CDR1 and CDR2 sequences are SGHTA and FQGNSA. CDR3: CASSFLAGKNEQFF. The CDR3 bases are TGTGCCAGCAGCTTTTTAGCGGGAAAGAATGAGCAGTTCTTC.

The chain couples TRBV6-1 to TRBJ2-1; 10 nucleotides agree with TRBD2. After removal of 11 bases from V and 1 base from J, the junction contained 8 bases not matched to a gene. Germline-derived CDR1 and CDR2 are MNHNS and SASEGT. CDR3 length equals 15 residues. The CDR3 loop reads CAESIAGGSYNEQFF. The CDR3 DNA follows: TGTGCCGAAAGTATAGCGGGGGGTTCCTACAATGAGCAGTTCTTC.

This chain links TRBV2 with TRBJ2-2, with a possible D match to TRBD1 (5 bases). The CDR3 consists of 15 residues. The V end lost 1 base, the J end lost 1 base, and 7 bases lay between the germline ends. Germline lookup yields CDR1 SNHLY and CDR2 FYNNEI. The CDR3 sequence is CASSEGRENTGELFF. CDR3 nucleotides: TGTGCCAGCAGTGAAGGCAGGGAGAACACCGGGGAGCTGTTTTTT.

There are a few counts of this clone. Here the CDR3 reads CASAGLAWTDTQYF. CDR3 nucleotide sequence: TGTGCCAGCGCGGGACTAGCATGGACAGATACGCAGTATTTT. The rearrangement joins TRBV7-8 to TRBJ2-3; TRBD2 agrees at 9 bases. Germline CDR1 SGHVS, CDR2 FQNEAQ. The CDR3 spans 14 residues. With V trimmed by 8 bases and J by 3 bases, 6 bases remained unmatched.

The CDR3 loop reads CASSRSGRVYEQYF. The CDR3 DNA is TGTGCCAGCAGCAGGAGCGGGAGAGTATACGAGCAGTACTTC. The chain links TRBV11-3 to TRBJ2-7, with 8 bases matching TRBD2. The CDR3 extends over 14 amino acids. J lost 4 bases, V lost 5 bases, and 7 bases had no gene match. The V gene's germline CDR1 is SGHNT and CDR2 YENEEA.

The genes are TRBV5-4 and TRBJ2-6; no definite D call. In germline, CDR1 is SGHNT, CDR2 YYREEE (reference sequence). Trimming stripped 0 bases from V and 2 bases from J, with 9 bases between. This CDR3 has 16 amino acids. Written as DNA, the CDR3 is TGTGCCAGCAGCTTGGGGCAGATGGCTGGGGCCAACGTCCTGACTTTC. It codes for CASSLGQMAGANVLTF.